These 30 T cell receptor beta chains share one sample of origin, sequenced in a study of OX40 agonist ivuxolimab in advanced cancers. Only in-frame clones appear in the TCRdb table, and some are missing; sequencing was by immunoSEQ multiplex PCR. The sample carries about 83,000 clones, 85% recorded once. Sequenced here: CD4+ or CD8+ T cells sorted from blood, sampled in a trial of the OX40 agonist ivuxolimab. The receptors stem from an adult with an advanced solid tumor such as melanoma, head and neck, liver or kidney cancer.

This chain joins TRBV7-9 and TRBJ2-2; D is possibly TRBD2 (6 bases). The ends were cut back, 5 bases at V and 5 bases at J, with 18 bases in the middle. Germline values: CDR1 SEHNR, CDR2 FQNEAQ (reference sequence). The CDR3 loop spans 16 amino acids. The CDR3 region is CASSPSRGAGTGELFF. In nucleotides, the CDR3 is TGTGCCAGCAGCCCGAGCCGCGGGGCGGGGACCGGGGAGCTGTTTTTT.

V usage is TRBV28 and J usage is TRBJ1-2, with D possibly TRBD1 on 5 matching bases. CDR3 length: 13 amino acids. Trimming pared 7 bases from V and 2 bases from J, leaving 11 bases between. Germline CDR1 reads MDHEN; CDR2 reads SYDVKM. The CDR3 here is CASTSGRNYGYTF. The DNA for the CDR3 is TGTGCCAGCACTTCGGGACGGAACTATGGCTACACCTTC.

The chain couples TRBV5-4 to TRBJ1-1; weak D call: TRBD1 (5 bases). CDR1 SGHNT and CDR2 YYREEE come from the germline V gene (reference sequence). V was cut by 5 bases and J by 5 bases, with 19 bases left in between. The CDR3 has 15 residues. The CDR3 sequence is CASSLGGTGRTEAFF. The CDR3 region has the DNA TGTGCCAGCAGTCTTGGGGGTACCGGAAGAACTGAAGCTTTCTTT.

DNA for the CDR3: TGTGCCTGGAGTGCTGGACAGCCAAGATACAATGAGCAGTTCTTC. Its protein product is CAWSAGQPRYNEQFF. This chain uses TRBV30 with TRBJ2-1; possible D gene TRBD1, 6 bases. Germline V gives CDR1 GTSNPN, CDR2 SVGIG (reference sequence). The CDR3 spans 15 residues. V was trimmed by 1 base and J by 4 bases, leaving 14 bases between them.

The chain carries TRBV13 and TRBJ2-3; no clear D. Trimming removed 2 bases at V and 4 bases at J, with 28 bases between. This CDR3 contains 20 residues. Germline V gene lookup returns CDR1 PRHDT and CDR2 FYEKMQ (reference sequence). The CDR3: CASSLLAPGRPLGRADTQYF. CDR3 DNA: TGTGCCAGCAGCTTATTAGCCCCGGGCCGACCCCTGGGTAGGGCAGATACGCAGTATTTT.

The chain has TRBV4-1 and TRBJ2-7; 8 bases map to TRBD1. Unmatched junction bases numbered 5, after V lost 2 bases and J lost 2 bases. Germline values: CDR1 MGHRA, CDR2 YSYEKL. There are 15 residues in the CDR3. This CDR3 reads CASSQRTGRTYEQYF. CDR3 in DNA: TGCGCCAGCAGCCAACGGACAGGGCGCACCTACGAGCAGTACTTC.

The chain employs TRBV5-4 and TRBJ1-6, with D maybe TRBD1 (6 bases). This CDR3 contains 15 residues. Germline lookup yields CDR1 SGHNT and CDR2 YYREEE (reference sequence). Trimming removed 0 bases at V and 8 bases at J, with 12 bases between. DNA of the CDR3: TGTGCCAGCAGCTTGGGGGATACAGGGTATTCACCCCTCCACTTT. This sequence encodes CASSLGDTGYSPLHF.

The chain recombines TRBV7-3 with TRBJ2-5, with 11 bases lining up with TRBD1. CDR1 is SGHTA and CDR2 is FQGTGA in the germline V gene. This CDR3 has 15 residues. V lost 4 bases and J lost 2; bases outside the gene matches: 3. Here the CDR3 DNA reads TGTGCCAGCAGCTCTGGGACAGGGGGACAAGAGACCCAGTACTTC. The encoded protein is CASSSGTGGQETQYF.

CDR3 loop: CASSAGNPNQPQHF. The CDR3 coding sequence is TGTGCCAGCAGCGCCGGAAACCCAAATCAGCCCCAGCATTTT. The V gene is TRBV5-8, the J gene TRBJ1-5; D call uncertain. CDR1 and CDR2 (germline): SGHTS, YDEGEE. This CDR3 comprises 14 residues. V gave up 4 bases and J gave up 4 bases, with 12 bases separating them.

V gene TRBV5-4 combines with J gene TRBJ2-7, with D tentatively TRBD1 or TRBD2 (6 bases each). V shed 0 bases and J shed 2 bases, with 15 bases lying between them. This CDR3 spans 16 amino acids. Germline values: CDR1 SGHNT, CDR2 YYREEE (reference sequence). In DNA, the CDR3 is TGTGCCAGCAGCTTGGTAGCCGGGGGCCCGCCCTACGAGCAGTACTTC. Encoded protein: CASSLVAGGPPYEQYF.

This chain links TRBV6-6 with TRBJ1-2, with D possibly TRBD1 on 5 matching bases. Germline V CDR1 and CDR2: MNHNY, SVGAGI (reference sequence). The CDR3 length is 12 residues. The V gene lost 4 bases and the J gene lost 5 bases, with 8 bases spanning the gap. The CDR3, as DNA: TGTGCCAGCAGTTCACAGGATTATGGCTACACCTTC. Its protein product is CASSSQDYGYTF.

The J gene is TRBJ2-7, the V gene TRBV11-1; D gene ambiguous. V shed 2 bases and J shed 4 bases, with 15 bases lying between them. Germline lookup yields CDR1 SGHAT and CDR2 FQDESV (reference sequence). This CDR3 is 15 amino acids long. The CDR3 is CASSLQGSGVYEQYF. The CDR3 coding sequence is TGTGCCAGCAGCTTACAAGGGTCCGGAGTGTACGAGCAGTACTTC. Filled out from reference TRBV11-1 and TRBJ2-7, the complete variable domain reads EAEVAQSPRYKITEKSQAVAFWCDPISGHATLYWYRQILGQGPELLVQFQDESVVDDSQLPKDRFSAERLKGVDSTLKIQPAELGDSAMYLCASSLQGSGVYEQYFGPGTRLTVT.

This clone was counted only a few times. Within the sample, other DNA sequences also encode this same CDR3. The chain joins TRBV10-2 to TRBJ2-7; the D call may be TRBD1 or TRBD2 (5 bases each). V was cut by 2 bases and J by 3 bases, with 5 bases left in between. This CDR3 has 12 amino acids. Per the germline V gene, CDR1 is WSHSY and CDR2 is SAAADI. The CDR3: CASSEGGYEQYF. The CDR3 DNA reads as TGCGCCAGCAGTGAGGGGGGCTACGAGCAGTACTTC.

This rearrangement joins TRBV12-5 to TRBJ2-5, with a possible D match to TRBD2 (6 bases). V lost 7 bases to trimming and J lost 0 bases, with 9 bases between them. Germline CDR1 reads LGHNT; CDR2 reads FRNRAP. The CDR3 has 13 amino acids. The CDR3 spells CASALANQETQYF. CDR3 in DNA: TGTGCTAGTGCCCTAGCGAACCAAGAGACCCAGTACTTC.

This chain links TRBV5-3 with TRBJ1-5; 7 nucleotides align to TRBD1. TRBV5-3 is noted as an ORF with a role that remains uncertain. The CDR3 has 16 amino acids. V shed 4 bases, J shed 3 bases, and the junction held 10 bases outside the gene matches. The DNA of the CDR3 is TGTGCCAGAAGCGCATCAGGGGGTAGGGACAATCAGCCCCAGCATTTT. Translation: CARSASGGRDNQPQHF.

This clone was detected only a few times. V and J are TRBV19 and TRBJ1-5; 8 bases align to TRBD1. The trim removed 5 bases at V and 7 bases at J, leaving 10 bases unmatched. There are 15 residues in the CDR3. Germline CDR1 LNHDA, CDR2 SQIVND (reference sequence). CDR3: CASSPTAGGWQPQHF. The CDR3, as DNA: TGTGCCAGTAGTCCCACCGCAGGGGGCTGGCAGCCCCAGCATTTT.

The genes are TRBV27 and TRBJ2-7, with 11 bases lining up with TRBD1. The CDR3 runs to 17 residues. Germline V lookup: CDR1 MNHEY, CDR2 SMNVEV (reference sequence). With 8 bases clipped from V and 6 bases from J, the junction kept 18 bases outside the gene matches. The CDR3: CASRLKPGQGDIGEQYF. CDR3 coding DNA: TGTGCCAGCCGCCTCAAGCCGGGACAGGGGGACATCGGCGAGCAGTACTTC.

The sample holds a few counts of this clone. The CDR3 loop reads CASSDVSSYEQYF. DNA of the CDR3: TGTGCCAGCAGTGACGTGTCCTCCTACGAGCAGTACTTC. The chain carries TRBV2 and TRBJ2-7; no clear D. Trimming cost V 3 bases and J 0 bases, with 6 bases left between them. The CDR3 length is 13 residues. Germline CDR1 and CDR2: SNHLY and FYNNEI.

V usage is TRBV19 and J usage is TRBJ2-6, with a tentative D call TRBD1 (5 bases). The germline V and J ends were trimmed by 7 bases and 0 bases, with 13 bases remaining between them. Germline assignment: CDR1 LNHDA and CDR2 SQIVND (reference sequence). CDR3 length: 16 residues. The CDR3 region has the DNA TGTGCCAGTAACGGACACGCTGGCTCTGGGGCCAACGTCCTGACTTTC. It is translated as CASNGHAGSGANVLTF.

This clone was found a few times. V is TRBV5-6 and J is TRBJ2-7; no reliable D call. This CDR3 is 14 amino acids long. V dropped 1 base and J dropped 0 bases, with 8 bases sitting between them. CDR1 is SGHDT and CDR2 is YYEEEE in the germline V gene. CDR3 residues: CASSLRGNSYEQYF. Here the CDR3 DNA reads TGTGCCAGCAGCTTGAGAGGAAACTCCTACGAGCAGTACTTC.

CDR3 coding DNA: TGCAGCGTCCAGACTAGCGGGGGGTACGAGCAGTACTTC. Amino acid sequence: CSVQTSGGYEQYF. V and J are TRBV29-1 and TRBJ2-7; 13 bases are shared with TRBD2. Looked up from germline, CDR1 is SQVTM and CDR2 is ANQGSEA. V was clipped by 6 bases and J by 4 bases; unmatched bases: 3. The CDR3 consists of 13 residues.

This clone appeared once. V gene TRBV6-1 combines with J gene TRBJ2-1; 7 positions agree with TRBD2. Germline loops: CDR1 MNHNS, CDR2 SASEGT. CDR3 length: 15 amino acids. V was pared by 0 bases and J by 9 bases, with 8 bases of the junction left unmatched. Here the CDR3 DNA reads TGTGCCAGCAGTGAAGCCCGGGGGGAAACGGGTGAGCAGTTCTTC. It yields the protein CASSEARGETGEQFF.

The rearrangement links TRBV6-5 to TRBJ2-3, with D tentatively TRBD1 (5 bases). The CDR3 has 14 amino acids. Germline V CDR1 and CDR2: MNHEY, SVGAGI. With 2 bases removed from V and 2 bases from J, the gap between germline ends came to 8 bases. The DNA for the CDR3 is TGTGCCAGCAGTTACAAGGGGATCACAGATACGCAGTATTTT. Translated: CASSYKGITDTQYF.

The V call is TRBV6-1, the J call TRBJ1-5; D gene ambiguous. The germline gives CDR1 MNHNS, CDR2 SASEGT. This CDR3 has 15 amino acids. V lost 2 bases to trimming and J lost 7 bases, with 15 bases between them. The CDR3 DNA follows: TGTGCCAGCAGTGAAATCAGGATTGCGGGACAGCCCCAGCATTTT. This codes for CASSEIRIAGQPQHF.

This clone has a handful of counts. The V and J genes are TRBV19 and TRBJ2-7; D call uncertain. Deletions cut 3 bases from V and 5 bases from J, with 14 bases between. This CDR3 is 14 amino acids long. Germline V lookup: CDR1 LNHDA, CDR2 SQIVND (reference sequence). CDR3 DNA sequence: TGTGCCAGTAGTATCCGAGGTGTGGAAGACGAGCAGTACTTC. As protein: CASSIRGVEDEQYF.

The J gene is TRBJ1-2, the V gene TRBV6-4, with D possibly TRBD1 on 5 matching bases. The germline gives CDR1 MRHNA, CDR2 SNTAGT. The V end was cut by 0 bases, the J end by 8 bases, with 13 bases between. The CDR3 is made up of 14 amino acids. CDR3 sequence (DNA): TGTGCCAGCAGTGACTCAGGCCAGGGAGCAGGCTACACCTTC. Translated, it gives CASSDSGQGAGYTF.

The J gene is TRBJ2-1, the V gene TRBV4-2, with 10 bases aligning to TRBD1. V lost 4 bases and J lost 5; bases outside the gene matches: 5. CDR3 length: 15 residues. Germline V lookup: CDR1 LGHNA, CDR2 YNFKEQ. The CDR3 nucleotides read TGTGCCAGCAGCCTAAGCGGGACAGGGGACAATGAGCAGTTCTTC. It encodes CASSLSGTGDNEQFF.

The gene calls are TRBV29-1 and TRBJ1-1, with 10 bases lining up with TRBD1. Trimming cost V 5 bases and J 6 bases; bases outside gene matches: 15. The CDR3 loop spans 16 amino acids. In germline, CDR1 is SQVTM, CDR2 ANQGSEA. Here the CDR3 DNA reads TGCAGCGTTACTTCCCGGGACAGGGGAAAGCTGGCTGAAGCTTTCTTT. Its translation: CSVTSRDRGKLAEAFF.

About this clone: The same CDR3 can be traced to other DNA sequences in this sample. The chain uses TRBV7-9 and TRBJ1-3; tentative D call: TRBD1 (6 bases). The CDR3 contains 14 residues. Germline CDR1 is SEHNR and CDR2 is FQNEAQ (reference sequence). V was pared by 4 bases and J by 0 bases, with 7 bases between. The CDR3 bases are TGTGCCAGCAGCTCGACAGGCTCTGGAAACACCATATATTTT. Protein sequence: CASSSTGSGNTIYF.

This chain connects TRBV27 to TRBJ2-7; 9 nucleotides align to TRBD1. V dropped 3 bases and J dropped 2; count of bases not matched to a gene: 2. Germline V lookup: CDR1 MNHEY, CDR2 SMNVEV (reference sequence). The CDR3 consists of 14 residues. Here the CDR3 DNA reads TGTGCCAGCAGTTTTGACAGGGGGACCTACGAGCAGTACTTC. It is translated as CASSFDRGTYEQYF.